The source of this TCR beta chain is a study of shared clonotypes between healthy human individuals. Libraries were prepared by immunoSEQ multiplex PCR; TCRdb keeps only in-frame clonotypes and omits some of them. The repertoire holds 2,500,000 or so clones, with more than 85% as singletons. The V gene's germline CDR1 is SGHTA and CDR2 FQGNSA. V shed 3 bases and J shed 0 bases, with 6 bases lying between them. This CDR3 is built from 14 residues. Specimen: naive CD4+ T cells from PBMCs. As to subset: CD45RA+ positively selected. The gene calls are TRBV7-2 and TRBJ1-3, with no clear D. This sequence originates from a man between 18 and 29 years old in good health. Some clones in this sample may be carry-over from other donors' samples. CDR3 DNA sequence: TGTGCCAGCAGCTTTGGAAGCTCTGGAAACACCATATATTTT. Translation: CASSFGSSGNTIYF.